These 10 T cell receptor beta chains were sequenced from one sample in a study of OX40 agonist ivuxolimab in advanced cancers. The protocol used for the library was the immunoSEQ multiplex PCR assay. Drawn from immuneACCESS, this table holds only the in-frame rearrangements with V and J called that TCRdb kept. Clones are partly lost; checked studies trace under half to an unresolved V gene and leave the rest unexplained. Counted in this sample were some 60,000 clones; around 93% of them appeared once. In total, the top ten clones hold under 2% of the sample. The source material was CD4+ or CD8+ T cells sorted from blood, sampled in a trial of the OX40 agonist ivuxolimab. The receptors were gathered from an adult with an advanced solid tumor such as melanoma, head and neck, liver or kidney cancer.

V usage is TRBV30 and J usage is TRBJ1-2, with a tentative D call TRBD1 (5 bases). Germline V CDR1 and CDR2: GTSNPN, SVGIG (reference sequence). The CDR3 runs to 14 residues. Trimming took 3 bases from V and 8 from J, leaving 19 bases between them. This chain's CDR3 is CAWSSRVGLYGYTF. The CDR3 DNA follows: TGTGCCTGGAGCAGCAGGGTTGGACTTTACGGCTACACCTTC.

The chain combines TRBV21-1 with TRBJ2-7; the table's D call, TRBD2, has no DNA check behind it. TRBV21-1 is listed as a pseudogene. CDR3 length: 17 residues. The CDR3 region has the DNA TGTGCCAGCAGCAAATTCCGATTAGCGGAACCAACCTACGAGCAGTACTTC. Its translation is CASSKFRLAEPTYEQYF.

This clone was observed a few times. V gene TRBV14 combines with J gene TRBJ2-7; weak D call: TRBD1 (6 bases). Germline V CDR1 and CDR2: SGHDN, FVKESK. V was shortened by 3 bases and J by 2 bases, with 17 bases between the two germline ends. The CDR3 consists of 16 residues. The CDR3 coding sequence is TGTGCCAGCAGCCAGGGGCTGGGGACATCCCCCTACGAGCAGTACTTC. It is translated as CASSQGLGTSPYEQYF.

The CDR3: CASKETGYGYTF. The CDR3, as DNA: TGTGCCAGCAAGGAAACTGGGTATGGCTACACCTTC. V and J are TRBV6-5 and TRBJ1-2; the D is unclear. Germline values: CDR1 MNHEY, CDR2 SVGAGI. V dropped 7 bases and J dropped 5 bases, with 11 bases sitting between them. The CDR3 is 12 residues long.

The J gene is TRBJ2-1, the V gene TRBV30, with D uncertain. Germline V gene data show CDR1 as GTSNPN and CDR2 as SVGIG (reference sequence). V lost 5 bases and J lost 2, with 16 bases in between. The CDR3 is made up of 15 amino acids. CDR3 region: CAWLLIAGPYNEQFF. CDR3 nucleotides: TGTGCCTGGCTGTTAATTGCCGGGCCCTACAATGAGCAGTTCTTC. Together with reference TRBV30 and TRBJ2-1, the CDR3 gives the full variable domain: SQTIHQWPATLVQPVGSPLSLECTVEGTSNPNLYWYRQAAGRGLQLLFYSVGIGQISSEVPQNLSASRPQDRQFILSSKKLLLSDSGFYLCAWLLIAGPYNEQFFGPGTRLTVL.

The rearrangement uses TRBV4-1 and TRBJ2-3; the D gene could be TRBD1 or TRBD2 (5 bases each). CDR3 length: 13 residues. The germline V gene has CDR1 MGHRA and CDR2 YSYEKL. V shed 3 bases and J shed 5 bases, with 9 bases lying between them. The CDR3 region has the DNA TGCGCCAGCAGCCACCAGAGGGGAGATACGCAGTATTTT. Protein: CASSHQRGDTQYF.

The chain joins TRBV30 to TRBJ1-2, with D possibly TRBD1 on 6 matching bases. The CDR3 has 14 residues. The germline V gene has CDR1 GTSNPN and CDR2 SVGIG (reference sequence). V lost 2 bases and J lost 4, with 14 bases in between. DNA of the CDR3: TGTGCCTGGAGTCAAACAGGGCTCTTCTATGGCTACACCTTC. Translation: CAWSQTGLFYGYTF. Combining the CDR3 with reference TRBV30 and TRBJ1-2 gives the whole variable domain SQTIHQWPATLVQPVGSPLSLECTVEGTSNPNLYWYRQAAGRGLQLLFYSVGIGQISSEVPQNLSASRPQDRQFILSSKKLLLSDSGFYLCAWSQTGLFYGYTFGSGTRLTVV.

This chain connects TRBV6-1 to TRBJ1-5, with D perhaps matching TRBD1 (6 bases). Trimming shortened V by 2 bases and J by 3 bases, and 8 bases separated the two germline ends. The CDR3 runs 14 residues. CDR1 and CDR2 (germline): MNHNS, SASEGT. The CDR3: CASSESGANQPQHF. In DNA, the CDR3 is TGTGCCAGCAGTGAATCAGGGGCCAATCAGCCCCAGCATTTT.

This rearrangement joins TRBV2 to TRBJ2-2; D is undetermined. The germline V gene encodes CDR1 SNHLY and CDR2 FYNNEI. V gave up 7 bases and J gave up 3 bases, with 15 bases separating them. This CDR3 has 15 residues. CDR3 in DNA: TGTGCCAGCAACAGTGGACCGGGTTACACCGGGGAGCTGTTTTTT. This gives the protein CASNSGPGYTGELFF.

The chain couples TRBV5-1 to TRBJ2-5, with 7 bases that match TRBD1. The end of the DNA aligns better with TRBJ2-7, so the J call may be wrong. This CDR3 is built from 15 residues. In germline, CDR1 is SGHRS, CDR2 YFSETQ. CDR3 nucleotides: TGCGCCAGCAGCCGCGAAGGACAGGCCCCCTACGAGCAGTACTTC. Translating it yields CASSREGQAPYEQYF.